The clone carrying this TCR beta chain has a count of ten or more. The antigen is not known. From germline, CDR1 is SQVTM and CDR2 ANQGSEA. Trimming cost V 6 bases and J 5 bases; bases outside gene matches: 15. The CDR3 has 15 amino acids. The sample originates from a study of identical twins. TCRdb re-derived calls from the 5' RACE reads in MiXCR, one entry per CDR3 protein. This table has about 460,000 distinct CDR3 sequences, 12% to 15% appearing once. Notes on the study in general: Out-of-frame beta sequences exhibited a weaker degree of excess twin sharing.

A further study also used this sample, focusing on yellow fever vaccine responses in identical twins.

Input material: CD4+ T cells sorted from blood. J is TRBJ2-5 and V is TRBV29-1; 7 bases are shared with TRBD1. The clonotype originates from a woman aged 18-30 years in good health. The CDR3 nucleotides read TGCAGCGTCGCCCCTTCCTACAGGGGTGAGGAGACCCAGTACTTC. Its protein is CSVAPSYRGEETQYF.